This T cell receptor beta chain derives from a study of shared clonotypes between healthy human individuals. Study overall: For every donor, three CD4 naive, three CD4 memory, two CD8 naive and one CD8 memory plates were used.

The CDR3 has 15 residues. From germline, CDR1 is SQVTM and CDR2 ANQGSEA. The junction had 12 bases not matched to a gene; V was cut back by 5 bases and J by 7 bases. Data came from immunoSEQ multiplex PCR; TCRdb stores just in-frame clones and leaves some out. The sample consists of about 2.2 million clones, 85% to 95% of them appearing once. Only CD45RO-negative cells positively selected for CCR7 counted as naive CD8 cells, so terminally differentiated effector memory CD45RA+ cells were excluded. The receptor comes from a man between 18 and 29 years old in good health. Some clones in this sample may be carry-over from other donors' samples. The sequenced material came from naive CD8+ T cells from PBMCs. The chain employs TRBV29-1 and TRBJ2-1; TRBD1 matches 9 bases. CDR3 nucleotides: TGCAGCGTTTGGCCCGGGGGACAGGGCCGGAATGAGCAGTTCTTC. Protein: CSVWPGGQGRNEQFF.